Shown below are 29 T cell receptor beta chains from a single sample sequenced in a study of neurological immune-mediated disorders. TCRdb reprocessed the 5' RACE reads with MiXCR, giving one entry per CDR3 protein. The table lists 60,000 to 75,000 distinct CDR3 sequences, more than 9.5% of them singletons. Time point given: longitudinal time-point 2. Sequencing was done on a sample of PBMCs. The receptors come from a man younger than 45 in good health.

A remark on this clonotype: Sequence at one end of the junction differs from germline and may be a read error. The chain joins TRBV20-1 to TRBJ2-2; D unclear. The CDR3 length is 14 residues. Germline-derived CDR1 and CDR2 are DFQATT and SNEGSKA (reference sequence). DNA for the CDR3: TGCAGTGCTTCCTTCCCCCAGAACGCCGGGGAGCTGTTTTTT. Its protein is CSASFPQNAGELFF.

This clonotype has a handful of counts. This rearrangement joins TRBV7-2 to TRBJ2-1, with TRBD2 matching over 9 bases. The CDR3 has 16 residues. Germline V lookup: CDR1 SGHTA, CDR2 FQGNSA. Trimming removed 1 base from V and 7 bases from J; junction bases left unmatched: 8. CDR3 sequence (DNA): TGTGCCAGCAGCTTAGTCTCTAGCGGGGTCATGAATGAGCAGTTCTTC. It yields the protein CASSLVSSGVMNEQFF. The variable domain in full, with the rest retrieved from reference TRBV7-2 and TRBJ2-1, is GAGVSQSPSNKVTEKGKDVELRCDPISGHTALYWYRQSLGQGLEFLIYFQGNSAPDKSGLPSDRFSAERTGGSVSTLTIQRTQQEDSAVYLCASSLVSSGVMNEQFFGPGTRLTVL.

This clonotype was seen many times. This CDR3 reads CASSLGLTSGANNEQFF. As DNA, the CDR3 is TGCGCCAGCAGCTTGGGACTAACTAGCGGGGCGAACAATGAGCAGTTCTTC. This chain uses TRBV5-1 with TRBJ2-1, with 10 bases fitting TRBD2. CDR1 and CDR2 (germline): SGHRS, YFSETQ. The CDR3 contains 17 residues. Unmatched junction bases numbered 8, after V lost 0 bases and J lost 5 bases.

This clonotype was detected many times. The chain recombines TRBV5-1 with TRBJ1-2; no clear D gene. The CDR3 sequence is 14 residues long. V gave up 3 bases and J gave up 4 bases, with 13 bases separating them. Germline CDR1 reads SGHRS; CDR2 reads YFSETQ. CDR3 region: CASSSEGSIYGYTF. The CDR3 region has the DNA TGCGCCAGCAGCTCGGAAGGAAGCATCTATGGCTACACCTTC.

This clonotype appeared many times. The chain links TRBV20-1 to TRBJ2-3, with D possibly matching TRBD2 (6 bases). The germline CDR1 and CDR2 sequences are DFQATT and SNEGSKA (reference sequence). The CDR3 covers 15 residues. Between the trimmed V and J ends, which lost 0 bases and 2 bases, there was a span of 12 bases. Here the CDR3 DNA reads TGCAGTGCTAGAGATGGTAGCGGATTCACAGATACGCAGTATTTT. Translation: CSARDGSGFTDTQYF.

This clonotype was seen repeatedly, ten times or more. This rearrangement joins TRBV5-6 to TRBJ2-1; D ambiguous. CDR3 length: 14 residues. Looked up from germline, CDR1 is SGHDT and CDR2 is YYEEEE. The germline V and J ends were trimmed by 7 bases and 5 bases, with 16 bases remaining between them. The CDR3 region is CASHILSNNNEQFF. CDR3 nucleotides: TGTGCCAGCCATATCCTTTCCAATAACAATGAGCAGTTCTTC. The full variable domain, completed using reference TRBV5-6 and TRBJ2-1, is DAGVTQSPTHLIKTRGQQVTLRCSPKSGHDTVSWYQQALGQGPQFIFQYYEEEERQRGNFPDRFSGHQFPNYSSELNVNALLLGDSALYLCASHILSNNNEQFFGPGTRLTVL.

This clonotype was seen many times. This chain connects TRBV27 to TRBJ2-2; D call uncertain. The CDR3 is 12 amino acids. Germline values: CDR1 MNHEY, CDR2 SMNVEV (reference sequence). V was shortened by 5 bases and J by 1 base, with 2 bases between the two germline ends. CDR3 sequence: CASSKNTGELFF. CDR3 DNA: TGTGCCAGCAGTAAGAACACCGGGGAGCTGTTTTTT.

This clonotype was seen at least ten times. V gene TRBV6-5 combines with J gene TRBJ2-7; 9 bases are a match to TRBD1. Germline V CDR1 and CDR2: MNHEY, SVGAGI. After removal of 6 bases from V and 1 base from J, the junction contained 7 bases not matched to a gene. The length of the CDR3 is 15 residues. This CDR3 reads CASSYTGGDSYEQYF. The CDR3 DNA follows: TGTGCCAGCAGCTACACAGGGGGCGATTCCTACGAGCAGTACTTC.

At least ten counts were recorded for this clonotype. The V and J genes are TRBV7-8 and TRBJ2-1; D not resolved. The CDR3 contains 17 residues. Trimming shortened V by 6 bases and J by 4 bases, and 22 bases separated the two germline ends. Germline V lookup: CDR1 SGHVS, CDR2 FQNEAQ. In DNA, the CDR3 is TGTGCCAGCAGGGCCTCGCTAAGCGTGGGTTGGTACAATGAGCAGTTCTTC. Its translation is CASRASLSVGWYNEQFF.

In its sample, this clonotype was seen many times. This chain joins TRBV28 and TRBJ2-7; 8 positions agree with TRBD1. Looked up from germline, CDR1 is MDHEN and CDR2 is SYDVKM. The V and J ends lost 7 bases and 6 bases, in that order; junction bases with no gene match: 14. The CDR3 has 15 amino acids. CDR3 in amino acids: CASIKPGRGPTEQYF. The CDR3 DNA follows: TGTGCCAGCATCAAGCCTGGCAGGGGGCCGACCGAGCAGTACTTC. Together with reference TRBV28 and TRBJ2-7, the CDR3 gives the full variable domain: DVKVTQSSRYLVKRTGEKVFLECVQDMDHENMFWYRQDPGLGLRLIYFSYDVKMKEKGDIPEGYSVSREKKERFSLILESASTNQTSMYLCASIKPGRGPTEQYFGPGTRLTVT.

This clonotype was observed at least ten times. The chain is built from TRBV11-3 and TRBJ2-1; 10 bases match TRBD2. Trimming removed 3 bases from V and 7 bases from J; junction bases left unmatched: 6. There are 15 residues in the CDR3. Germline V gene lookup returns CDR1 SGHNT and CDR2 YENEEA. The CDR3 spells CASSLALAGVNEQFF. In DNA form, the CDR3 reads TGTGCCAGCAGCTTGGCTCTAGCGGGAGTGAATGAGCAGTTCTTC.

The table lists this clonotype with many counts. The chain joins TRBV18 to TRBJ1-1; D might be TRBD1 (6 bases). V dropped 6 bases and J dropped 10 bases, with 27 bases sitting between them. This CDR3 is built from 16 residues. Germline-derived CDR1 and CDR2 are KGHSH and LQKENI. CDR3: CASSQSSATGGWGAFF. CDR3 bases: TGTGCCAGCTCCCAATCATCCGCAACCGGGGGCTGGGGAGCTTTCTTT.

This clonotype was seen many times. The rearrangement uses TRBV6-2 or TRBV6-3 and TRBJ2-1; possible D gene TRBD2, 6 bases. Germline loops: CDR1 MNHEY, CDR2 SVGEGT. Trimming left V 6 bases short and J 10 bases short, with 10 bases between. CDR3 length: 11 amino acids. CDR3 nucleotides: TGTGCCAGCAGCAACCTAGCGGAGCAGTTCTTC. Encoded protein: CASSNLAEQFF.

This clonotype was observed many times. The chain carries TRBV29-1 and TRBJ1-1, with a tentative D call TRBD1 (6 bases). V was cut by 1 base and J by 5 bases, with 14 bases left in between. Germline-derived CDR1 and CDR2 are SQVTM and ANQGSEA. The CDR3 length is 14 residues. The CDR3 DNA sequence: TGCAGCGTTGAAGGGCAGGGGCTGGGGACTGAAGCTTTCTTT. Amino acids: CSVEGQGLGTEAFF. The whole variable domain, filled in from reference TRBV29-1 and TRBJ1-1, reads SAVISQKPSRDICQRGTSLTIQCQVDSQVTMMFWYRQQPGQSLTLIATANQGSEATYESGFVIDKFPISRPNLTFSTLTVSNMSPEDSSIYLCSVEGQGLGTEAFFGQGTRLTVV.

There are many counts of this clonotype. The genes are TRBV20-1 and TRBJ2-1; TRBD2 agrees at 9 bases. The CDR3 contains 15 residues. V shed 5 bases and J 4 bases; nucleotides not matched to a gene: 9. Per germline, CDR1 DFQATT and CDR2 SNEGSKA (reference sequence). CDR3 DNA: TGCAGTGCTTCTAGCGGGACCTATGGATACAATGAGCAGTTCTTC. Protein: CSASSGTYGYNEQFF.

In this sample, this clonotype turned up many times. J is TRBJ2-5 and V is TRBV9; D perhaps matches TRBD1 (5 bases). This CDR3 comprises 16 residues. Trimming removed 0 bases from V and 1 base from J, with 13 bases in between. Per germline, CDR1 SGDLS and CDR2 YYNGEE. CDR3 amino acids: CASSVDQGGSQETQYF. CDR3 sequence (DNA): TGTGCCAGCAGCGTAGATCAGGGTGGCAGCCAAGAGACCCAGTACTTC.

This clonotype was recorded at least ten times. This chain joins TRBV29-1 and TRBJ2-1; 9 nucleotides match TRBD1. The CDR3 contains 13 residues. Germline V lookup: CDR1 SQVTM, CDR2 ANQGSEA. V lost 6 bases, J lost 1 base, and 1 base stayed unmatched. CDR3 region: CSVGTGSYNEQFF. The CDR3 nucleotides read TGCAGCGTCGGGACAGGGTCCTACAATGAGCAGTTCTTC.

This clonotype was seen repeatedly, ten times or more. The V call is TRBV12-3 or TRBV12-4, the J call TRBJ2-7, with D possibly called TRBD1 or TRBD2 (5 bases each). CDR3 length equals 13 residues. The V gene lost 3 bases and the J gene lost 5 bases, with 11 bases spanning the gap. For the CDR3, the DNA is TGTGCCAGCAGTTTGTCCAGGGACCACGAGCAGTACTTC. Protein product: CASSLSRDHEQYF.

This clonotype was counted many times. The chain links TRBV10-3 to TRBJ1-5, with unresolved D. In germline, CDR1 is ENHRY, CDR2 SYGVKD. The V and J ends lost 2 bases and 4 bases respectively, with 15 bases between them. The CDR3 runs 16 residues. The CDR3 sequence is CAISEGTVALNQPQHF. In DNA, the CDR3 is TGTGCCATCAGTGAGGGAACGGTGGCATTGAATCAGCCCCAGCATTTT.

In regard to this clonotype: Since a much larger clone is just one base distant, this may be a read error. The rearrangement joins TRBV20-1 to TRBJ1-4; maybe TRBD1 (5 bases). The V gene's germline CDR1 is DFQATT and CDR2 SNEGSKA (reference sequence). The V and J ends lost 5 bases and 0 bases respectively, with 10 bases between them. CDR3 length: 14 residues. The CDR3 nucleotides are TGCAGTGCTCCGAGGGGTGCAACTAATGAAAAACTGTTTTTT. Translated, it gives CSAPRGATNEKLFF.

Ten or more counts support this clonotype. The chain combines TRBV9 with TRBJ2-7; D is perhaps TRBD2 (6 bases). Deletions cut 0 bases from V and 5 bases from J, with 12 bases between. Germline values: CDR1 SGDLS, CDR2 YYNGEE. The CDR3 contains 14 residues. The DNA for the CDR3 is TGTGCCAGCAGCGTAGGAGGGCCGGGGGACGAGCAGTACTTC. Amino acid sequence: CASSVGGPGDEQYF.

This clonotype was observed at least ten times. This sequence joins TRBV5-1 and TRBJ2-7, with D possibly TRBD2 on 5 matching bases. Germline V lookup: CDR1 SGHRS, CDR2 YFSETQ. The CDR3 spans 15 residues. V lost 1 base, J lost 2 bases, and 13 bases lay in between. CDR3 protein: CASSLIVEGPYEQYF. The CDR3 region has the DNA TGCGCCAGCAGCTTGATCGTCGAGGGCCCCTACGAGCAGTACTTC.

The rearrangement links TRBV29-1 to TRBJ2-3; no clear D. The V gene's germline CDR1 is SQVTM and CDR2 ANQGSEA. V was pared by 3 bases and J by 2 bases, with 15 bases between. The CDR3 has 15 residues. The CDR3 spells CSVDGTIRSTDTQYF. The CDR3 DNA follows: TGCAGCGTTGATGGTACCATCAGGTCCACAGATACGCAGTATTTT.

This clonotype was detected ten times or more. The chain recombines TRBV20-1 with TRBJ2-2; D unresolved. The CDR3 contains 15 residues. V was cut by 4 bases and J by 2 bases, with 14 bases left in between. Germline V gene data show CDR1 as DFQATT and CDR2 as SNEGSKA (reference sequence). The CDR3 protein is CSAINPNLNTGELFF. The CDR3 DNA reads as TGCAGTGCTATCAACCCGAATCTTAACACCGGGGAGCTGTTTTTT.

There are many counts of this clonotype. The gene calls are TRBV5-1 and TRBJ2-7; TRBD2 might be the D (5 bases). The CDR3 has 14 amino acids. The germline V and J ends were trimmed by 0 bases and 5 bases, with 12 bases remaining between them. CDR1 SGHRS and CDR2 YFSETQ come from the germline V gene. The chain's CDR3 is CASSLEGSLDEQYF. The CDR3 region has the DNA TGCGCCAGCAGCTTGGAAGGGAGTTTGGACGAGCAGTACTTC.

At least ten counts were recorded for this clonotype. The chain employs TRBV6-5 and TRBJ2-7; D is unresolved. The CDR3 length is 15 residues. Per the germline V gene, CDR1 is MNHEY and CDR2 is SVGAGI. V lost 2 bases, J lost 2 bases, and 13 bases lay in between. The CDR3: CASSYRPGQTYEQYF. CDR3 bases: TGTGCCAGCAGTTACCGCCCGGGTCAGACCTACGAGCAGTACTTC.

This clonotype was picked up many times. The chain carries TRBV10-3 and TRBJ2-3; D unresolved. Germline V CDR1 and CDR2: ENHRY, SYGVKD. The CDR3 sequence is 11 residues long. V lost 9 bases and J lost 2, with 6 bases in between. This chain's CDR3 is CAIRATDTQYF. As DNA, the CDR3 is TGTGCCATTAGGGCCACAGATACGCAGTATTTT.

At least ten counts were recorded for this clonotype. This CDR3 reads CASSLERGSYNEQFF. In DNA form, the CDR3 reads TGTGCCAGCAGCTTAGAGCGGGGCAGCTACAATGAGCAGTTCTTC. V usage is TRBV7-2 and J usage is TRBJ2-1; the match to TRBD2 covers 7 bases. Germline values: CDR1 SGHTA, CDR2 FQGNSA. The CDR3 is 15 residues long. V shed 1 base, J shed 3 bases, and the junction held 3 bases outside the gene matches.

Ten or more counts support this clonotype. The chain is built from TRBV19 and TRBJ1-1; no clear D. The V end lost 6 bases, the J end lost 1 base, and 3 bases lay between the germline ends. Looked up from germline, CDR1 is LNHDA and CDR2 is SQIVND (reference sequence). The CDR3 contains 11 residues. Written as DNA, the CDR3 is TGTGCCAGTAGCCGGAACACTGAAGCTTTCTTT. This sequence encodes CASSRNTEAFF.